This T cell receptor (beta chain) was obtained from a study of T cells in Graves' hyperthyroidism and ophthalmopathy. Study summary: Peripheral blood sampling occurred at initial diagnosis, before any treatment.

Thyroid ultrasound, orbital computed tomography, clinical symptoms, and serum thyroxine and TRAb underpinned diagnoses. The authors took PBMCs from roughly 10 ml fresh peripheral blood. Amplification of TCR beta CDR3 regions was performed using RNA transcripts as template. TCR CDR3 underwent first-round RT-PCR with the HTBI primer set. From the multiplex PCR reads, TCRdb called clonotypes with MiXCR, one entry per CDR3 protein. This table holds 600,000 or so distinct CDR3 sequences, 13% to 15% found once. The sample holds one count of this clonotype. At one boundary the junction diverges from the germline segment, which might be a read error. The TCR was taken from a woman between 45 and 65 years old with Graves' ophthalmopathy. The sequenced material came from blood.

CDR3 region: CACSPGSTDTQYF. The CDR3 DNA follows: TGTGCCTGCTCACCAGGGAGCACAGATACGCAGTATTTT. This chain uses TRBV18 with TRBJ2-3; D is possibly TRBD1 (5 bases). This CDR3 contains 13 residues. Germline V gene lookup returns CDR1 KGHSH and CDR2 LQKENI.